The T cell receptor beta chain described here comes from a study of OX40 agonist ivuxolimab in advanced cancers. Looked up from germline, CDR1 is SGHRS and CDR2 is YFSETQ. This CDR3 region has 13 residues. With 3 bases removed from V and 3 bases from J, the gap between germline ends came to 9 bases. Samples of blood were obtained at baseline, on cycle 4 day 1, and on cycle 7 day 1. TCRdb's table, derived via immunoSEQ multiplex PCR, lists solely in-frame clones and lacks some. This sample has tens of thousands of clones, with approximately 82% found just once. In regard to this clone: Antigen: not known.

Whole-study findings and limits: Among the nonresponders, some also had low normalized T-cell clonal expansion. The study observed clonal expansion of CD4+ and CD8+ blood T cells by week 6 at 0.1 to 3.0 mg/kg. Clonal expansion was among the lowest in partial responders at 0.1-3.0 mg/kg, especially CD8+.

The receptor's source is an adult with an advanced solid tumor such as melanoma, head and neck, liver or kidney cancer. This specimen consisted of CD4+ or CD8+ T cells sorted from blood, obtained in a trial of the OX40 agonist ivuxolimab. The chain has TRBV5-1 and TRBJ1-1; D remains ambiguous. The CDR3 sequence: CASSWVSDTEAFF. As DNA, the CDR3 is TGCGCCAGCAGCTGGGTTTCGGACACTGAAGCTTTCTTT.